This passage covers 14 T cell receptor beta chains from one sample sequenced in a study of cytomegalovirus exposure and HLA in healthy donors. This PCR relied on a set of 60 Vbeta primers and 13 Jbeta primers. TCRdb's copy holds only in-frame clones and misses some; the assay was immunoSEQ multiplex PCR. Among 84,000 or so clones listed, roughly 73% were seen once. Material for sequencing was PBMCs. Receptors were obtained from a boy aged 5-17 years in good health and CMV-seronegative.

The J gene is TRBJ1-2, the V gene TRBV7-9; 9 bases agree with TRBD1. The trim removed 4 bases at V and 8 bases at J, leaving 8 bases unmatched. The germline CDR1 and CDR2 sequences are SEHNR and FQNEAQ (reference sequence). The CDR3 loop spans 14 amino acids. CDR3 in DNA: TGTGCCAGCAGCTCCGAGGGACAGGGAGGCGGCTACACCTTC. Its translation: CASSSEGQGGGYTF. The entire variable domain, with the rest obtained from reference TRBV7-9 and TRBJ1-2, is as follows: DTGVSQNPRHKITKRGQNVTFRCDPISEHNRLYWYRQTLGQGPEFLTYFQNEAQLEKSRLLSDRFSAERPKGSFSTLEIQRTEQGDSAMYLCASSSEGQGGGYTFGSGTRLTVV.

The rearrangement links TRBV18 to TRBJ1-2, with TRBD1 matching 8 bases. Germline CDR1 reads KGHSH; CDR2 reads LQKENI. This CDR3 has 16 amino acids. The J segment lost 2 bases and the V segment lost 3 bases, leaving 8 bases of the junction unmatched. CDR3 sequence reads: CASSPNRDRINYGYTF. The CDR3 DNA reads TGTGCCAGCTCACCCAACCGGGACAGGATAAACTATGGCTACACCTTC. Looking up the rest from reference TRBV18 and TRBJ1-2 gives the full variable domain: NAGVMQNPRHLVRRRGQEARLRCSPMKGHSHVYWYRQLPEEGLKFMVYLQKENIIDESGMPKERFSAEFPKEGPSILRIQQVVRGDSAAYFCASSPNRDRINYGYTFGSGTRLTVV.

In nucleotides, the CDR3 is TGTGCCAGCACCAGAGCGGGAGTGGTCACAGATACGCAGTATTTT. This translates into CASTRAGVVTDTQYF. The chain has TRBV6-5 and TRBJ2-3; 8 nucleotides align to TRBD2. This CDR3 is built from 15 residues. After removal of 7 bases from V and 2 bases from J, the junction contained 8 bases not matched to a gene. Germline values: CDR1 MNHEY, CDR2 SVGAGI.

The chain is built from TRBV7-8 and TRBJ2-7, with D perhaps matching TRBD1 (6 bases). The V end lost 6 bases, the J end lost 6 bases, and 24 bases lay between the germline ends. This CDR3 is built from 16 residues. Per the germline V gene, CDR1 is SGHVS and CDR2 is FQNEAQ. In DNA, the CDR3 is TGTGCCAGCAGTCCCGAGGCCCAGGGGTGGGTTGGCGAGCAGTACTTC. Translating gives CASSPEAQGWVGEQYF. The whole variable domain, filled in from reference TRBV7-8 and TRBJ2-7, reads GAGVSQSPRYKVAKRGQDVALRCDPISGHVSLFWYQQALGQGPEFLTYFQNEAQLDKSGLPSDRFFAERPEGSVSTLKIQRTQQEDSAVYLCASSPEAQGWVGEQYFGPGTRLTVT.

The chain has TRBV11-2 and TRBJ2-7, with D possibly TRBD1 on 6 matching bases. The CDR3 length is 13 residues. V gave up 5 bases and J gave up 2 bases, with 10 bases separating them. CDR1 SGHAT and CDR2 FQNNGV come from the germline V gene. CDR3 sequence (DNA): TGTGCCAGCAGCCAGGACAGAACCTACGAGCAGTACTTC. Translation: CASSQDRTYEQYF.

The V gene is TRBV4-2, the J gene TRBJ1-2; a possible D gene is TRBD1 (6 bases). V gave up 0 bases and J gave up 3 bases, with 14 bases separating them. The CDR3 runs to 16 residues. Germline V gene lookup returns CDR1 LGHNA and CDR2 YNFKEQ. DNA for the CDR3: TGTGCCAGCAGCCAAGACGGGGGGCCCGTAGACTATGGCTACACCTTC. It yields the protein CASSQDGGPVDYGYTF.

The chain recombines TRBV6-4 with TRBJ1-6; tentatively, D is TRBD1 (5 bases). The CDR3 contains 16 residues. Trimming took 6 bases from V and 6 from J, leaving 18 bases between them. Germline lookup yields CDR1 MRHNA and CDR2 SNTAGT. The CDR3 sequence: CASRTDSATLNSPLHF. In DNA form, the CDR3 reads TGTGCCAGCAGGACCGACAGTGCCACTCTTAATTCACCCCTCCACTTT.

V is TRBV9 and J is TRBJ2-3; 8 bases are a match to TRBD2. V was clipped by 4 bases and J by 4 bases; unmatched bases: 8. This CDR3 is built from 15 residues. CDR1 SGDLS and CDR2 YYNGEE come from the germline V gene. In DNA form, the CDR3 reads TGTGCCAGCAGCCTAGTGGGTAGCGGGGCAGATACGCAGTATTTT. Its translation is CASSLVGSGADTQYF.

This chain uses TRBV28 with TRBJ1-5, with 10 nucleotides matching TRBD1. This CDR3 spans 15 amino acids. Per the germline V gene, CDR1 is MDHEN and CDR2 is SYDVKM. V lost 3 bases and J lost 4; bases outside the gene matches: 3. The CDR3 loop is CASSFGDRGNQPQHF. The CDR3 nucleotides read TGTGCCAGCAGTTTCGGGGACAGGGGAAATCAGCCCCAGCATTTT. Combining the CDR3 with reference TRBV28 and TRBJ1-5 gives the whole variable domain DVKVTQSSRYLVKRTGEKVFLECVQDMDHENMFWYRQDPGLGLRLIYFSYDVKMKEKGDIPEGYSVSREKKERFSLILESASTNQTSMYLCASSFGDRGNQPQHFGDGTRLSIL.

This rearrangement joins TRBV7-8 to TRBJ2-7; 9 bases line up with TRBD2. V lost 1 base to trimming and J lost 3 bases; unmatched junction nucleotides: 7. The germline gives CDR1 SGHVS, CDR2 FQNEAQ. The CDR3 spans 16 residues. CDR3 loop: CASSLGVAGEHYEQYF. CDR3 DNA: TGTGCCAGCAGCTTAGGGGTAGCGGGGGAACACTACGAGCAGTACTTC. The full variable domain, its missing parts supplied by reference TRBV7-8 and TRBJ2-7, is GAGVSQSPRYKVAKRGQDVALRCDPISGHVSLFWYQQALGQGPEFLTYFQNEAQLDKSGLPSDRFFAERPEGSVSTLKIQRTQQEDSAVYLCASSLGVAGEHYEQYFGPGTRLTVT.

The chain is built from TRBV7-6 and TRBJ1-4; a possible D gene is TRBD1 (5 bases). CDR1 and CDR2 (germline): SGHVS, FNYEAQ. The CDR3 spans 14 residues. With 4 bases removed from V and 5 bases from J, the gap between germline ends came to 11 bases. The chain's CDR3 is CASSSIQGNEKLFF. Written as DNA, the CDR3 is TGTGCCAGCAGCTCAATCCAGGGAAATGAAAAACTGTTTTTT.

V gene TRBV14 combines with J gene TRBJ2-3; 9 bases match TRBD2. Germline CDR1 is SGHDN and CDR2 is FVKESK. The CDR3 has 16 residues. V lost 2 bases to trimming and J lost 7 bases; unmatched junction nucleotides: 10. The CDR3 protein is CASSQHSGRPRNTQYF. The CDR3, as DNA: TGTGCCAGCAGCCAACATAGCGGGAGACCTCGAAATACGCAGTATTTT. The whole variable domain, filled in from reference TRBV14 and TRBJ2-3, reads EAGVTQFPSHSVIEKGQTVTLRCDPISGHDNLYWYRRVMGKEIKFLLHFVKESKQDESGMPNNRFLAERTGGTYSTLKVQPAELEDSGVYFCASSQHSGRPRNTQYFGPGTRLTVL.

The V and J genes are TRBV28 and TRBJ2-1, with 8 bases aligning to TRBD2. The CDR3 extends over 16 amino acids. Trimming cost V 3 bases and J 5 bases; bases outside gene matches: 9. In germline, CDR1 is MDHEN, CDR2 SYDVKM. CDR3 sequence (DNA): TGTGCCAGCAGTTTCGGTCTACTAGCGGCGGACAATGAGCAGTTCTTC. The encoded protein is CASSFGLLAADNEQFF.

The V gene is TRBV6-5, the J gene TRBJ1-1; the match to TRBD1 covers 10 bases. The germline V gene encodes CDR1 MNHEY and CDR2 SVGAGI. V lost 2 bases to trimming and J lost 6 bases; unmatched junction nucleotides: 6. The CDR3 is made up of 15 amino acids. CDR3 protein: CASSYDRGRLAEAFF. CDR3 coding DNA: TGTGCCAGCAGTTACGACAGGGGGCGGTTGGCTGAAGCTTTCTTT.